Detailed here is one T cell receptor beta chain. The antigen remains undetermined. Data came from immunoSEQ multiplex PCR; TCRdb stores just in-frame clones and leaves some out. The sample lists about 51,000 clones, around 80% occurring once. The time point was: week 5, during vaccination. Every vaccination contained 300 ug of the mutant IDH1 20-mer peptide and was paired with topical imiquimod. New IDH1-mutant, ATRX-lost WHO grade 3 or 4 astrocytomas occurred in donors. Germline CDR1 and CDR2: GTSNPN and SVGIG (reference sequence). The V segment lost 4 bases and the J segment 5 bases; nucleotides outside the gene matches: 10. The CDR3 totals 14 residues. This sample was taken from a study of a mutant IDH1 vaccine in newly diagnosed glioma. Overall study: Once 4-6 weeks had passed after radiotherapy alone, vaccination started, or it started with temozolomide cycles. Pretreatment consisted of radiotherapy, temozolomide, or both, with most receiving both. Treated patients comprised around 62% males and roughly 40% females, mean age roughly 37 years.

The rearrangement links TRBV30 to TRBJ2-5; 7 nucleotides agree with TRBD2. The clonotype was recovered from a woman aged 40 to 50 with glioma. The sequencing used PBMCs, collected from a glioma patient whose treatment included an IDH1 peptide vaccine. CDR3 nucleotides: TGTGCCTGGACCACAGCGGGGTTGGTGGAGACCCAGTACTTC. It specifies CAWTTAGLVETQYF. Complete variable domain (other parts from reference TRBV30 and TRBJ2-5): SQTIHQWPATLVQPVGSPLSLECTVEGTSNPNLYWYRQAAGRGLQLLFYSVGIGQISSEVPQNLSASRPQDRQFILSSKKLLLSDSGFYLCAWTTAGLVETQYFGPGTRLLVL.